In its sample, the clone carrying this T cell receptor beta chain was seen a few times. Its antigen is unknown. A heparinised blood draw that averaged around 100 mL was obtained once from each donor. TCRB transcripts that were expressed got sequenced, as all of the isolated RNA had been reverse transcribed. The data were produced by immunoSEQ multiplex PCR, yet TCRdb's version contains in-frame clones alone and is incomplete. The sample includes approximately 270,000 clones, more than 13% of them seen just once. The V end lost 0 bases, the J end lost 2 bases, and 5 bases lay between the germline ends. Germline values: CDR1 SGHRS, CDR2 YFSETQ. The CDR3 has 14 amino acids. These data come from a study of beta chain features in type 1 diabetes. The overall study: Patients were similar to healthy donors in age and gender (as well as in cell yields).

General study points: Moderate yet significant TCRB CDR3 shortening was seen in Type 1 diabetes patients in all four CD4+ subsets. Small HLA sub-analyses could not settle whether HLA shapes TCRB rearrangement. Across patients, naive, central memory and Treg TCRB repertoires exhibited apparently greater similarity than was observed across healthy donors.

The J gene is TRBJ2-2, the V gene TRBV5-1; TRBD2 might be the D (5 bases). Sequenced: naive CD4+ T cells from blood. The receptor was derived from a man younger than 40 with type 1 diabetes. CDR3 DNA: TGCGCCAGCAGCTTGGCGGGAAACACCGGGGAGCTGTTTTTT. It codes for CASSLAGNTGELFF.